A selection of T cell receptor beta chains follows, all from one sample in a study of cytotoxic CD8 clonotypes in ibrutinib-treated CLL. Clones were read by immunoSEQ multiplex PCR, and TCRdb kept only the in-frame ones, dropping some. This repertoire shows some 300,000 clones, about 77% found once; its top ten account for more than 6%. Material: PBMCs, obtained before ibrutinib treatment. These receptors were collected from a human donor with chronic lymphocytic leukemia. CDR3s include the opening cysteine and the closing phenylalanine or tryptophan. Fields, in order: clone size, V gene, D gene, J gene, CDR3 protein, CDR3 DNA. The D gene is left open where the match is weak. Clone size is given for some rows only: seen once, a few or many times, or a class if the clone is expanded.

.,TRBV29-1,.,TRBJ1-1,CSGKTGFDTEAFF,TGCAGCGGGAAAACAGGCTTTGATACTGAAGCTTTCTTT
.,TRBV5-4,.,TRBJ1-1,CASSLEVGLTEAFF,TGTGCCAGCAGCTTGGAGGTCGGGCTCACTGAAGCTTTCTTT
.,TRBV6-5,TRBD2,TRBJ2-5,CASSYGGVRETQYF,TGTGCCAGCAGTTATGGGGGGGTACGGGAGACCCAGTACTTC
.,TRBV28,TRBD2,TRBJ2-3,CASSPTGIPFVSGRPTDTQYF,TGTGCCAGCAGTCCGACAGGGATCCCGTTCGTTAGCGGGAGACCCACAGATACGCAGTATTTT
.,TRBV5-1,TRBD1,TRBJ2-1,CASSRGQSSYNEQFF,TGCGCCAGCAGCCGGGGACAGAGCTCCTACAATGAGCAGTTCTTC
.,TRBV18,.,TRBJ2-5,CASSLRPGTQYF,TGTGCCAGCTCACTCCGACCCGGGACCCAGTACTTC
.,TRBV7-9,TRBD1,TRBJ1-5,CASSPGTGNQPQHF,TGTGCCAGCAGCCCCGGGACAGGGAATCAGCCCCAGCATTTT
.,TRBV7-6,.,TRBJ2-5,CASSLLWGEEETQYF,TGTGCCAGCAGCCTCCTTTGGGGGGAAGAAGAGACCCAGTACTTC
.,TRBV27,TRBD2,TRBJ2-2,CASSLTSGRAAGELFF,TGTGCCAGCAGCCTGACTAGCGGGAGGGCGGCCGGGGAGCTGTTTTTT
.,TRBV5-4,.,TRBJ1-1,CASSPPRSGNTEAFF,TGTGCCAGCAGCCCTCCCCGAAGTGGGAACACTGAAGCTTTCTTT
.,TRBV11-3,.,TRBJ2-7,CASSLGRTYEQYF,TGTGCCAGCAGCCTAGGGCGAACCTACGAGCAGTACTTC
.,TRBV10-3,.,TRBJ1-1,CAISESYEGNTEAFF,TGTGCCATCAGTGAGTCGTACGAGGGGAACACTGAAGCTTTCTTT
.,TRBV10-1,TRBD1,TRBJ1-1,CASRDGQGDRNTEAFF,TGCGCCAGCAGGGATGGACAGGGGGATCGTAACACTGAAGCTTTCTTT
.,TRBV5-8,.,TRBJ2-2,CASSLLGFVTNTGELFF,TGTGCCAGCAGCTTGTTAGGTTTCGTAACGAACACCGGGGAGCTGTTTTTT
once,TRBV9,TRBD2,TRBJ2-7,CASGLAGPEQYF,TGTGCCAGCGGACTAGCGGGACCCGAGCAGTACTTC
.,TRBV11-2,TRBD1,TRBJ1-2,CASSLATYWTGSNYGYTF,TGTGCCAGCAGCTTAGCCACGTACTGGACAGGGTCCAACTATGGCTACACCTTC
.,TRBV30,.,TRBJ1-2,CAWSVPGGIGYTF,TGTGCCTGGAGTGTACCGGGGGGCATAGGCTACACCTTC
.,TRBV7-9,TRBD2,TRBJ2-1,CASSLVLAGDAPNEQFF,TGTGCCAGCAGCTTAGTTCTAGCGGGAGATGCACCCAATGAGCAGTTCTTC
.,TRBV4-1,TRBD1,TRBJ1-1,CASSQVRTGGTEAFF,TGCGCCAGCAGCCAAGTTAGGACAGGGGGTACTGAAGCTTTCTTT
.,TRBV18,.,TRBJ1-2,CASSPSFTRGHNYGYTF,TGTGCCAGCTCACCAAGCTTTACAAGGGGTCATAACTATGGCTACACCTTC
.,TRBV5-4,TRBD1,TRBJ1-2,CASSAGTGEGYTF,TGTGCCAGCAGCGCCGGGACAGGGGAAGGCTACACCTTC
.,TRBV7-2,.,TRBJ2-5,CASSLDTGAGETQYF,TGTGCCAGCAGTCTCGACACAGGGGCGGGGGAGACCCAGTACTTC
.,TRBV7-2,TRBD2,TRBJ2-3,CASSLATSGSTDTQYF,TGTGCCAGCAGCTTAGCGACTAGCGGATCCACAGATACGCAGTATTTT
.,TRBV27,.,TRBJ1-1,CASSSGRKRVNTEAFF,TGTGCCAGCAGTTCCGGACGCAAGAGGGTGAACACTGAAGCTTTCTTT
once,TRBV4-2,TRBD2,TRBJ2-1,CASSQDEVEREGHEQFF,TGTGCCAGCAGCCAAGACGAGGTGGAGCGGGAGGGCCATGAGCAGTTCTTC
.,TRBV6-5,TRBD2,TRBJ2-7,CASSYRGLDSNEQYF,TGTGCCAGCAGTTATAGGGGACTAGATTCTAACGAGCAGTACTTC
.,TRBV4-3,TRBD2,TRBJ2-1,CASSQLMGLAEYNEQFF,TGCGCCAGCAGCCAACTGATGGGACTAGCGGAATACAATGAGCAGTTCTTC
few,TRBV7-9,.,TRBJ1-1,CASSVTGNTEAFF,TGTGCCAGCAGCGTGACAGGGAACACTGAAGCTTTCTTT
few,TRBV7-3,.,TRBJ2-1,CASSLSGTTYNEQFF,TGTGCCAGCAGCTTAAGCGGGACCACCTACAATGAGCAGTTCTTC
few,TRBV10-3,TRBD2,TRBJ2-1,CAISVWLAGGPKYNEQFF,TGTGCCATCAGTGTATGGCTAGCGGGAGGGCCGAAATACAATGAGCAGTTCTTC
.,TRBV27,.,TRBJ2-7,CASSLRGGLNTYEQYF,TGTGCCAGCAGTTTAAGAGGCGGCCTCAATACCTACGAGCAGTACTTC
.,TRBV5-6,.,TRBJ1-2,CASSRGGRSLSYGYTF,TGTGCCAGCAGCCGGGGGGGCAGGAGCCTCTCCTATGGCTACACCTTC
.,TRBV27,TRBD1,TRBJ1-2,CASSLYGTGGDYGYTF,TGTGCCAGCAGTTTATATGGGACAGGAGGTGACTATGGCTACACCTTC
.,TRBV27,TRBD1,TRBJ2-3,CASSLWGRGRTDTQYF,TGTGCCAGCAGTTTATGGGGCAGGGGGCGCACAGATACGCAGTATTTT
.,TRBV2,.,TRBJ2-7,CASTAVLASKQYF,TGTGCCAGCACGGCCGTTCTGGCCAGTAAGCAGTACTTC
.,TRBV5-4,TRBD2,TRBJ2-5,CASSHGGAGETQYF,TGTGCCAGCAGCCACGGGGGGGCGGGTGAGACCCAGTACTTC
.,TRBV5-6,TRBD2,TRBJ2-7,CASSLAWREGRDEQYF,TGTGCCAGCAGCTTGGCGTGGCGGGAGGGCCGGGACGAGCAGTACTTC
.,TRBV5-1,.,TRBJ2-7,CASSLVGPPYEQYF,TGCGCCAGCAGCTTGGTTGGACCCCCCTACGAGCAGTACTTC
.,TRBV11-2,.,TRBJ1-1,CASSLDPGLNTEAFF,TGTGCCAGCAGCTTAGATCCGGGACTGAACACTGAAGCTTTCTTT
.,TRBV5-6,.,TRBJ2-1,CASSRYFRDGKGSYNEQFF,TGTGCCAGCAGCCGTTACTTCCGGGACGGAAAAGGGTCCTACAATGAGCAGTTCTTC
.,TRBV9,.,TRBJ2-7,CASSVELGGRSEQYF,TGTGCCAGCAGCGTAGAATTGGGGGGGCGCAGCGAGCAGTACTTC
.,TRBV27,TRBD1,TRBJ2-5,CASSLGQGVTQYF,TGTGCCAGCAGTCTAGGGCAGGGGGTGACCCAGTACTTC
.,TRBV7-3,.,TRBJ1-2,CASSLYSGDPYGYTF,TGTGCCAGCAGCTTATATAGCGGGGATCCCTATGGCTACACCTTC
.,TRBV9,TRBD1,TRBJ2-1,CASSVRLRTGIHEQFF,TGTGCCAGCAGCGTCCGCCTCCGGACAGGGATCCATGAGCAGTTCTTC
.,TRBV27,TRBD2,TRBJ2-3,CASGLAGTDTQYF,TGTGCCAGTGGACTAGCGGGGACAGATACGCAGTATTTT
.,TRBV5-1,.,TRBJ2-1,CASSLKQSYNEQFF,TGCGCCAGCAGCCTGAAACAGTCCTACAATGAGCAGTTCTTC
.,TRBV5-6,.,TRBJ2-7,CASSLEGGDEQYF,TGTGCCAGCAGCTTGGAGGGTGGAGACGAGCAGTACTTC
.,TRBV6-5,TRBD2,TRBJ2-1,CASSIAGDLNEQFF,TGTGCCAGCAGTATAGCGGGAGATCTCAATGAGCAGTTCTTC